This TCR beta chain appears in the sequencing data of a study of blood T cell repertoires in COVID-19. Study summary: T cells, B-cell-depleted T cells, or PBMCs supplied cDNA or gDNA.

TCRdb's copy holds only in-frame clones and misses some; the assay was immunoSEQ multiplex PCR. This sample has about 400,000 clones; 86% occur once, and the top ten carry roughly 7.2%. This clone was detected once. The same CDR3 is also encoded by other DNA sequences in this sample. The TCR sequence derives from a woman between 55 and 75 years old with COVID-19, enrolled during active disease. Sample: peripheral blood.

DNA for the CDR3: TGCGCCAGCAGTTTAGACAGGGGAAACTATGGCTACACCTTC. Translating it yields CASSLDRGNYGYTF. This chain connects TRBV5-1 to TRBJ1-2, with 8 bases lining up with TRBD1. CDR3 length: 14 amino acids. V dropped 5 bases and J dropped 2; count of bases not matched to a gene: 5. Germline-derived CDR1 and CDR2 are SGHRS and YFSETQ.